Listed here is a single T cell receptor beta chain. The sample belongs to a study of shared clonotypes between healthy human individuals. In the study overall: Donors had three CD4 naive, three CD4 memory, two CD8 naive and one CD8 memory plate apiece.

Clones were read by immunoSEQ multiplex PCR, and TCRdb kept only the in-frame ones, dropping some. The sample lists 2,100,000 or so clones, approximately 94% occurring once. The V end lost 4 bases, the J end lost 4 bases, and 10 bases lay between the germline ends. CDR1 and CDR2 (germline): SNHLY, FYNNEI. This CDR3 contains 13 residues. Input material: naive CD4+ T cells sorted from blood. The subset: CD45RA+ positively selected. The receptor's source is a man in his late teens or twenties in good health. The V call is TRBV2, the J call TRBJ1-1; D is undetermined. The CDR3 protein is CASSVVSATEAFF. In nucleotides, the CDR3 is TGTGCCAGCAGTGTGGTCTCGGCCACTGAAGCTTTCTTT.